What follows are 7 T cell receptor beta chains derived from one specimen sequenced in a study of regulatory T cells in long-lasting Graves disease. Assembly of TCR beta libraries relied on iRepertoire HTBI primers together with Arm-PCR of CDR3 regions. TCRdb ran MiXCR on the multiplex PCR reads and lists one entry per CDR3 protein. The sample has 370,000 or so distinct CDR3 sequences, 15% to 20% seen once. Time point in this sample: newly diagnosed GD, antithyroid drugs for less than 3 months. The authors made the TCR library using RNA they extracted from PBMCs. This sample was shared with a second study, whose subject was T cells in Graves' hyperthyroidism and ophthalmopathy.

The sequencing used peripheral blood mononuclear cells (PBMCs), collected at new diagnosis, from a patient treated with antithyroid drugs. All receptors come from a woman between 18 and 29 years old with Graves disease.

This clonotype was seen many times. The CDR3 DNA follows: TGTGCCAGCAGCTCTAGGGACGGGGGCCTAGCCATCCAAGAGACCCAGTACTTC. It translates to CASSSRDGGLAIQETQYF. The rearrangement joins TRBV11-2 to TRBJ2-5; D might be TRBD1 or TRBD2, each matching 6 bases. The CDR3 spans 18 residues. Germline V CDR1 and CDR2: SGHAT, FQNNGV. V shed 4 bases and J shed 1 base, with 22 bases lying between them.

In this sample, this clonotype turned up many times. The CDR3 region is CASSPERESATQYF. As DNA, the CDR3 is TGTGCCAGCAGTCCAGAGCGGGAGTCCGCGACCCAGTACTTC. The J gene is TRBJ2-5, the V gene TRBV5-4; 8 positions match TRBD2. This CDR3 is 14 amino acids long. After removal of 5 bases from V and 7 bases from J, the junction contained 10 bases not matched to a gene. Germline loops: CDR1 SGHNT, CDR2 YYREEE (reference sequence). Looking up the rest from reference TRBV5-4 and TRBJ2-5 gives the full variable domain: ETGVTQSPTHLIKTRGQQVTLRCSSQSGHNTVSWYQQALGQGPQFIFQYYREEENGRGNFPPRFSGLQFPNYSSELNVNALELDDSALYLCASSPERESATQYFGPGTRLLVL.

This clonotype was counted at least ten times. The chain is built from TRBV3-1 and TRBJ2-5; tentative D call: TRBD2 (7 bases). The V end was cut by 7 bases, the J end by 8 bases, with 20 bases between. In germline, CDR1 is LGHDT, CDR2 YNNKEL (reference sequence). This CDR3 has 14 residues. In DNA form, the CDR3 reads TGTGCCAGCATCGGGGGGCCCCGGACCCCTACCCAGTACTTC. Protein product: CASIGGPRTPTQYF.

Many counts were recorded for this clonotype. This CDR3 reads CASSPSGTYTF. DNA of the CDR3: TGTGCCAGCAGTCCATCCGGGACCTACACCTTC. The chain employs TRBV12-3 or TRBV12-4 and TRBJ1-2; tentative D call: TRBD1 (5 bases). CDR3 length: 11 amino acids. Trimming stripped 5 bases from V and 10 bases from J, with 11 bases between.

This clonotype was observed at least ten times. V gene TRBV7-6 combines with J gene TRBJ2-2; 13 bases align to TRBD2. CDR1 and CDR2 (germline): SGHVS, FNYEAQ. This CDR3 has 19 residues. V was pared by 4 bases and J by 2 bases, with 10 bases of the junction left unmatched. CDR3 sequence reads: CASSSPLTSGGLNTGELFF. In nucleotides, the CDR3 is TGTGCCAGCAGCTCCCCTCTGACTAGCGGGGGGCTCAACACCGGGGAGCTGTTTTTT. The whole variable domain, filled in from reference TRBV7-6 and TRBJ2-2, reads GAGVSQSPRYKVTKRGQDVALRCDPISGHVSLYWYRQALGQGPEFLTYFNYEAQQDKSGLPNDRFSAERPEGSISTLTIQRTEQRDSAMYRCASSSPLTSGGLNTGELFFGEGSRLTVL.

The chain is built from TRBV12-3 or TRBV12-4 and TRBJ1-5, with D perhaps TRBD1 (5 bases). V lost 5 bases, J lost 7 bases, and 15 bases lay in between. CDR3 length equals 14 residues. CDR3 nucleotides: TGTGCCAGCAGTCGGTTGGGGTGGGGCCAGCCCCAGCATTTT. Its protein product is CASSRLGWGQPQHF.

This clonotype was counted many times. CDR3 sequence reads: CASSADRGYQPQHF. DNA for the CDR3: TGTGCCAGCAGCGCTGACAGGGGATATCAGCCCCAGCATTTT. The chain carries TRBV2 and TRBJ1-5, with 8 positions matching TRBD1. CDR1 and CDR2 (germline): SNHLY, FYNNEI. The CDR3 has 14 residues. V shed 6 bases, J shed 5 bases, and the junction held 6 bases outside the gene matches.